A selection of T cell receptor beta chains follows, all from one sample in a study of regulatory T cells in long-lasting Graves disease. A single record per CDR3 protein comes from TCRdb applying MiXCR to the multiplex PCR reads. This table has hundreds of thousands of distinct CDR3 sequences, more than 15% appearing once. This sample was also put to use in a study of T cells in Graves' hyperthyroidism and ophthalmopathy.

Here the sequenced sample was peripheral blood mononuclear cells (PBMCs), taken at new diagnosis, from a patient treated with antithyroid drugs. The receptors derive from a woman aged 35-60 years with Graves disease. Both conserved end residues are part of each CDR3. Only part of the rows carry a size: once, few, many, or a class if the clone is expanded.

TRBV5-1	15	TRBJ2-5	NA	CASSLGQGARETQYF
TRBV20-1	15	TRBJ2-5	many	CSAREGRGVSETQYF
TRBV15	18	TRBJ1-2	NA	CATSRDLGLGTGDDGYTF
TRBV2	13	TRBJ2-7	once	CASRTGGVYEQYF
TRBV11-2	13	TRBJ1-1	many	CASSGRANTEAFF
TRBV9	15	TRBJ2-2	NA	CASSVARGAGGELFF
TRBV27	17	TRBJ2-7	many	CASSHSPPTGSRDVQYF
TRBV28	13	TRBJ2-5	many	CASSFPGSETQYF
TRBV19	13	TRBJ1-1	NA	CASSGGIDTEAFF
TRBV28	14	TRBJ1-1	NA	CASSPQGGRTEAFF
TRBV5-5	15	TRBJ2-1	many	CASSLTSGGYSEQFF
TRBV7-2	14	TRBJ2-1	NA	CASSPSSAHNEQFF
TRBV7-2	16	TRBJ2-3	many	CASSIFDRTSTDTQYF
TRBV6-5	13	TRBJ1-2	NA	CASSYNLNYGYTF
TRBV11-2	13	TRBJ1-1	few	CASSLHSNTEAFF
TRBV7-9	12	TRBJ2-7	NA	CASSEGQAKQYF
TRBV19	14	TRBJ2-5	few	CASSPRQGTETQYF
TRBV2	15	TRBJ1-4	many	CASSEAQSTNEKLFF
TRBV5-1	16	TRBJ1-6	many	CASSLAPSGGNSPLHF
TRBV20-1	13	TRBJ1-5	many	CSAPGQGNQPQHF
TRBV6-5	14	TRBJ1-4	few	CASSYDPGDEKLFF
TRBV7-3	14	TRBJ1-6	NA	CASSFGTENSPLHF
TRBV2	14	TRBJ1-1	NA	CASTEGAMNTEALF
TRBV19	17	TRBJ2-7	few	CASSIQGRTDASYEQYF
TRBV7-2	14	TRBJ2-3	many	CASSLTAGTDTQYF
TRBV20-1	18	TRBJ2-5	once	CSARDLWGRDSLQETQYF
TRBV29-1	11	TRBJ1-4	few	CSVDGGEKLFF
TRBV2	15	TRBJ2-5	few	CASSEGSLRQETQYF
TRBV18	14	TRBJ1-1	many	CASSPGPGNTEAFF
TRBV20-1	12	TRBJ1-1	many	CSALNRGSEAFF
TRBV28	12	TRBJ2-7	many	CASSFEPYEQYF
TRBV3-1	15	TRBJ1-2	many	CASSQDQQGIYGYTF
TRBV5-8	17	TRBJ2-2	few	CASSPYLTGTYTGELFF
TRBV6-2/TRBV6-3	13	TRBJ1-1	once	CASMIRMNTEAFF
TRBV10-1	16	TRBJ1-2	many	CASSEIRNTTGKGYTF
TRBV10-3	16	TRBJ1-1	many	CAIRDPTGALGTEAFF
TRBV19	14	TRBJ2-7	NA	CASSRRDKSYEQYF
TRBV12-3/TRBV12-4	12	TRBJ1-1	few	CASSRRGAEAFF
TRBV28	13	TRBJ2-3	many	CASSPRGEDTQYF
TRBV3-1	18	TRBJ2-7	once	CASSQGITGGQGAHEQYF
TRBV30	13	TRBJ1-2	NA	CAWSAVANYGYTF
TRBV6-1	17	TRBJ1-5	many	CASSRTQEKQGNQPQHF
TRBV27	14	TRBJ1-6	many	CASRTVVVRSPLHF
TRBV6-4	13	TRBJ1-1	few	CASSDTEHTEAFF
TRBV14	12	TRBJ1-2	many	CASSPDRAGYTF
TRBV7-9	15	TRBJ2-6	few	CASNRGSSGANVLTF
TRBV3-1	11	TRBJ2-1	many	CASSRLGEAFF
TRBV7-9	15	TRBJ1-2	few	CASSSEGQGYYGYTF
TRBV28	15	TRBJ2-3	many	CASSLWGGRGDTQYF
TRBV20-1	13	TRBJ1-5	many	CSARGGPDQPQHF
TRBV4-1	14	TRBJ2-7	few	CASSQGSRVGEQYF
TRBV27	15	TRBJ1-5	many	CASSLTATLSQPQHF
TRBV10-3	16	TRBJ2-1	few	CAISESSVQTYNEQFF
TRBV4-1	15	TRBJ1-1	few	CASSPGGGVNTEAFF
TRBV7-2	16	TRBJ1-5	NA	CASSLAEGQVSQPQHF
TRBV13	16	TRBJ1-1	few	CASTNRGILGETEAFF
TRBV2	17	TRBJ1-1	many	CASSAPTTDPMNTEAFF
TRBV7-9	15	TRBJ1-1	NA	CASSDGRYLNTEAFF
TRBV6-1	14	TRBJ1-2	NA	CASGGGTGGRGYTF